The 26 T cell receptor beta chains below all came from one sample that was sequenced in a study of blood T cells in healthy people across ages (dated by TCRdb to between 2014 and 2017). Preparation of the library involved 5' RACE. Sequencing took place on an Illumina HiSeq 2500. The second PCR ran for about 6 to 12 cycles and used a J-beta primer mix along with a sample-barcoded 5' primer. Starting from the raw public reads, TCRdb applied fastp trimming at Q25, assembled clones with MiXCR and retained in-frame beta chains. Every CDR3 protein is listed once, alongside the most common genes and DNA of its rows. The sample table records about 770,000 distinct CDR3 sequences; under 45% of these occur just once. The top ten clonotypes cover roughly a fifth of the sample. Sequenced: blood. The source of these receptors is a man in his sixties in good health.

The gene calls are TRBV4-1 and TRBJ2-7; D gene uncertain. CDR3 length equals 18 residues. With 1 base removed from V and 0 bases from J, the gap between germline ends came to 19 bases. Germline lookup yields CDR1 MGHRA and CDR2 YSYEKL. The chain's CDR3 is CASSQVSVIAGSSYEQYF. CDR3 nucleotide sequence: TGCGCCAGCAGCCAAGTAAGTGTAATAGCAGGCAGCTCCTACGAGCAGTACTTC.

Comment on this clonotype: The junction departs from germline at one end; a sequencing error may be responsible. The J gene is TRBJ1-1, the V gene TRBV18, with unresolved D. CDR3 length equals 14 residues. Germline V gene lookup returns CDR1 KGHSH and CDR2 LQKENI. Here the CDR3 reads CARSANSLNTEAFF. Here the CDR3 DNA reads TGTGCCCGCTCGGCCAACTCCTTGAACACTGAAGCTTTCTTT.

This clonotype was detected many times. The chain links TRBV12-5 to TRBJ2-4; D might be TRBD1 (5 bases). The CDR3 length is 14 residues. CDR1 and CDR2 (germline): LGHNT, FRNRAP. The V end was cut by 6 bases, the J end by 1 base, with 10 bases between. The chain's CDR3 is CASGPRAAKNIQYF. CDR3 DNA: TGTGCTAGTGGACCCAGGGCTGCCAAAAACATTCAGTACTTC.

The chain carries TRBV6-1 and TRBJ2-5; TRBD1 matches at 8 bases. CDR3 length: 18 amino acids. CDR1 MNHNS and CDR2 SASEGT come from the germline V gene. The V and J ends lost 3 bases and 1 base, in that order; junction bases with no gene match: 13. The CDR3 coding sequence is TGTGCCAGCAGTGACAGGGGGCGAGGCAGGACTTTCCAAGAGACCCAGTACTTC. Translated, it gives CASSDRGRGRTFQETQYF.

The CDR3 reads CASSLQGVVYEQFF. The CDR3 nucleotides are TGTGCCAGCAGCCTTCAGGGGGTGGTCTACGAGCAGTTCTTC. V and J are TRBV2 and TRBJ2-1, with TRBD1 matching over 7 bases. CDR3 length: 14 amino acids. CDR1 and CDR2 from the germline V gene are SNHLY and FYNNEI. Unmatched junction bases numbered 12, after V lost 6 bases and J lost 10 bases.

This clonotype appeared a few times. The chain employs TRBV5-1 and TRBJ2-1; 10 nucleotides match TRBD2. Trimming at V came to 0 bases and at J to 4 bases, leaving 13 bases not matched to a gene. The CDR3 totals 19 residues. CDR1 and CDR2 (germline): SGHRS, YFSETQ. CDR3 DNA sequence: TGCGCCAGCAGCTTGGGACACCTCTCAGCGGGGGGGGCGTACAATGAGCAGTTCTTC. It codes for CASSLGHLSAGGAYNEQFF.

The V gene is TRBV4-1, the J gene TRBJ2-6; 8 bases are shared with TRBD1. The CDR3 spans 20 residues. Germline CDR1 reads MGHRA; CDR2 reads YSYEKL. Losses at the gene ends were 3 bases for V and 2 bases for J; bases not matched to a gene: 15. The CDR3 DNA sequence: TGCGCCAGCAGCCACCCAGAAACCGGACAGGGCGATGCTGGGGCCAACGTCCTGACTTTC. It specifies CASSHPETGQGDAGANVLTF.

Only a few counts were recorded for this clonotype. The chain is built from TRBV9 and TRBJ2-7; D is unresolved. CDR3 length: 14 amino acids. The germline V gene has CDR1 SGDLS and CDR2 YYNGEE. Deletions cut 0 bases from V and 1 base from J, with 8 bases between. The CDR3 protein is CASSVEGYSYEQYF. The CDR3 region has the DNA TGTGCCAGCAGCGTAGAGGGCTATTCCTACGAGCAGTACTTC.

This clonotype was observed a handful of times. The chain employs TRBV6-5 and TRBJ2-7; D possibly matches TRBD1 or TRBD2 (6 bases each). The CDR3 sequence is 14 residues long. The germline V and J ends were trimmed by 6 bases and 0 bases, with 12 bases remaining between them. CDR1 and CDR2 from the germline V gene are MNHEY and SVGAGI. The CDR3 protein is CASSGGPSSYEQYF. CDR3 DNA sequence: TGTGCCAGCAGCGGGGGCCCTAGCTCCTACGAGCAGTACTTC.

A few counts support this clonotype. The chain uses TRBV20-1 and TRBJ2-7; D is perhaps TRBD1 or TRBD2 (5 bases each). Germline values: CDR1 DFQATT, CDR2 SNEGSKA (reference sequence). The germline V and J ends were trimmed by 0 bases and 5 bases, with 17 bases remaining between them. CDR3 length equals 15 residues. The CDR3 is CSARDPRLVGDEQYF. The CDR3 DNA is TGCAGTGCTAGAGACCCTCGGCTAGTGGGGGACGAGCAGTACTTC.

Turning to this clonotype: A much larger clone lies one base from this, so it may be a read error. The chain joins TRBV5-1 to TRBJ2-5, with 9 bases matching TRBD1. CDR3 length equals 14 residues. V was clipped by 2 bases and J by 11 bases; unmatched bases: 10. The germline gives CDR1 SGHRS, CDR2 YFSETQ. The DNA of the CDR3 is TGCGCCAGCAGCTTCAGAGTGGACAGGGGTGAGCAGTACTTC. Translated: CASSFRVDRGEQYF.

There are a few counts of this clonotype. This rearrangement joins TRBV6-1 to TRBJ1-2, with D hard to call. CDR3 length: 10 amino acids. Deletions cut 5 bases from V and 8 bases from J, with 6 bases between. Germline assignment: CDR1 MNHNS and CDR2 SASEGT. The chain's CDR3 is CASSSPGYTF. CDR3 nucleotides: TGTGCCAGCAGTTCCCCAGGCTACACCTTC.

The rearrangement links TRBV5-1 to TRBJ2-7; 8 bases fit TRBD1. CDR3 length: 15 amino acids. The V gene end was trimmed by 0 bases and the J gene end by 7 bases; junction bases not matched to a gene: 9. Germline CDR1 is SGHRS and CDR2 is YFSETQ. The CDR3 DNA sequence: TGCGCCAGCAGCTTGGCAGGGGGCGCGTATGGTGAGCAGTACTTC. Protein product: CASSLAGGAYGEQYF. The variable domain in full, with the rest retrieved from reference TRBV5-1 and TRBJ2-7, is KAGVTQTPRYLIKTRGQQVTLSCSPISGHRSVSWYQQTPGQGLQFLFEYFSETQRNKGNFPGRFSGRQFSNSRSEMNVSTLELGDSALYLCASSLAGGAYGEQYFGPGTRLTVT.

In regard to this clonotype: The junction shows a germline mismatch at one end, possibly a read error. The chain has TRBV24-1 and TRBJ2-6; 9 bases agree with TRBD1. The CDR3 is made up of 18 amino acids. Germline V lookup: CDR1 KGHDR, CDR2 SFDVKD. The CDR3 spells CATGDRQGGPSGANVLTF. CDR3 bases: TGTGCCACCGGTGATCGACAGGGGGGGCCCTCTGGGGCCAACGTCCTGACTTTC.

V is TRBV30 and J is TRBJ2-7; 7 bases match TRBD1. V was pared by 6 bases and J by 7 bases, with 12 bases of the junction left unmatched. The germline V gene has CDR1 GTSNPN and CDR2 SVGIG (reference sequence). This CDR3 is 13 amino acids long. Here the CDR3 DNA reads TGTGCCTGCAGTAGGACGACAGGGAGAGAGCAGTACTTC. It translates to CACSRTTGREQYF.

A few counts support this clonotype. The J gene is TRBJ2-3, the V gene TRBV20-1, with D hard to call. The CDR3 sequence is 11 residues long. Trimming took 3 bases from V and 9 from J, leaving 10 bases between them. The germline V gene encodes CDR1 DFQATT and CDR2 SNEGSKA (reference sequence). CDR3 in amino acids: CSASTPATQYF. DNA of the CDR3: TGCAGTGCTAGTACCCCCGCGACGCAGTATTTT.

The CDR3 loop reads CSARDPKRGMNTGELFF. Written as DNA, the CDR3 is TGCAGTGCTAGAGATCCTAAGCGAGGAATGAACACCGGGGAGCTGTTTTTT. This chain connects TRBV20-1 to TRBJ2-2, with D hard to call. The CDR3 covers 17 residues. Germline V gene data show CDR1 as DFQATT and CDR2 as SNEGSKA (reference sequence). V shed 0 bases and J shed 1 base, with 15 bases lying between them.

There are a few counts of this clonotype. This sequence joins TRBV12-3 or TRBV12-4 and TRBJ2-7; 14 positions agree with TRBD2. Trimming took 4 bases from V and 5 from J; bases not matched to a gene: 13. The CDR3 extends over 18 amino acids. The CDR3 spells CASSSNLRLAGGQHEQYF. CDR3 bases: TGTGCCAGCAGTTCCAACCTAAGACTAGCGGGGGGGCAGCACGAGCAGTACTTC.

In its sample, this clonotype was seen a few times. The chain links TRBV4-3 to TRBJ2-3; 11 bases are a match to TRBD2. The V and J ends lost 0 bases and 2 bases, in that order; junction bases with no gene match: 4. The CDR3 length is 17 residues. Germline-derived CDR1 and CDR2 are LGHNA and YSLEER. The CDR3 region is CASSQDRLAGSTDTQYF. The CDR3 nucleotides are TGCGCCAGCAGCCAAGATCGACTAGCGGGGTCCACAGATACGCAGTATTTT.

This rearrangement joins TRBV12-3 or TRBV12-4 to TRBJ2-3, with unresolved D. The CDR3 loop spans 19 amino acids. V was pared by 6 bases and J by 8 bases, with 33 bases between. CDR3 DNA: TGTGCCAGCAGCCCACTCAGCGACTCTGAGACACACAGTCGTGGTACGCAGTATTTT. It encodes CASSPLSDSETHSRGTQYF.

This clonotype was recorded many times. V and J are TRBV13 and TRBJ1-1, with D uncertain. The CDR3 covers 14 residues. Trimming took off 1 base at V and 6 bases at J, with 12 bases between the two ends. CDR1 and CDR2 (germline): PRHDT, FYEKMQ (reference sequence). CDR3 in DNA: TGTGCCAGCAGCTTAGAGGGAGCGGGCCCTGAAGCTTTCTTT. Encoded protein: CASSLEGAGPEAFF.

This clonotype was observed a handful of times. The chain recombines TRBV2 with TRBJ2-7; D not certain. Germline V gives CDR1 SNHLY, CDR2 FYNNEI. The CDR3 loop spans 15 amino acids. With 4 bases removed from V and 0 bases from J, the gap between germline ends came to 13 bases. In nucleotides, the CDR3 is TGTGCCAGCAGTGCCGACCCAAGGCCCTCCTACGAGCAGTACTTC. This translates into CASSADPRPSYEQYF.

The chain has TRBV6-1 and TRBJ2-3; possible D gene TRBD2, 5 bases. With 8 bases removed from V and 6 bases from J, the gap between germline ends came to 15 bases. The germline V gene has CDR1 MNHNS and CDR2 SASEGT. The CDR3 length is 13 residues. CDR3 nucleotide sequence: TGTGCCAGCGCGGAGATTCCTAGCGATACGCAGTATTTT. The encoded protein is CASAEIPSDTQYF.

This clonotype was detected only a few times. The chain is built from TRBV10-2 and TRBJ2-1; a weak D match, TRBD1 (6 bases). CDR1 and CDR2 (germline): WSHSY, SAAADI. This CDR3 region has 12 residues. The V gene lost 3 bases and the J gene lost 8 bases, with 8 bases spanning the gap. The CDR3 loop reads CASSEQGYEQFF. DNA for the CDR3: TGCGCCAGCAGTGAACAGGGCTATGAGCAGTTCTTC.

The chain employs TRBV4-1 and TRBJ2-3; D possibly uses TRBD1 or TRBD2 (5 bases each). The CDR3 sequence is 18 residues long. V lost 1 base to trimming and J lost 5 bases, with 22 bases between them. CDR1 and CDR2 from the germline V gene are MGHRA and YSYEKL. CDR3 in amino acids: CASSQAPRDPGFVDTQYF. The CDR3 nucleotides read TGCGCCAGCAGCCAAGCCCCCCGGGACCCAGGGTTTGTAGATACGCAGTATTTT.

This chain connects TRBV12-5 to TRBJ2-4; a possible D gene is TRBD1 (7 bases). V dropped 5 bases and J dropped 15 bases, with 17 bases sitting between them. Germline CDR1 LGHNT, CDR2 FRNRAP. The CDR3 consists of 12 residues. In DNA, the CDR3 is TGTGCTAGTGGTCAACAGGGGTTGGGGGGGTACTTC. It codes for CASGQQGLGGYF.